The 30 T cell receptor beta chains presented below share a single source sample, sequenced in a study of blood T cell repertoires in COVID-19. Produced via immunoSEQ multiplex PCR; TCRdb's table is partial and in-frame only. The repertoire has about 300,000 clones, 65% to 90% of them found once; the top ten carry about 10%. The sequencing input was PBMCs or T cells enriched from blood (not recorded which). The origin of the receptors is a young woman who had recovered from COVID-19.

The V and J genes are TRBV7-9 and TRBJ2-6, with D tentatively TRBD1 (6 bases). Germline CDR1 reads SEHNR; CDR2 reads FQNEAQ (reference sequence). This CDR3 is 15 amino acids long. The V end was cut by 5 bases, the J end by 1 base, with 9 bases between. As DNA, the CDR3 is TGTGCCAGCAGCAACAGGGAATCTGGGGCCAACGTCCTGACTTTC. It is translated as CASSNRESGANVLTF. The whole variable domain, filled in from reference TRBV7-9 and TRBJ2-6, reads DTGVSQNPRHKITKRGQNVTFRCDPISEHNRLYWYRQTLGQGPEFLTYFQNEAQLEKSRLLSDRFSAERPKGSFSTLEIQRTEQGDSAMYLCASSNRESGANVLTFGAGSRLTVL.

The chain combines TRBV5-1 with TRBJ2-7; 9 bases are shared with TRBD2. The germline CDR1 and CDR2 sequences are SGHRS and YFSETQ. The CDR3 spans 15 residues. J was trimmed by 6 bases and V by 3 bases; bases with no gene match: 10. This CDR3 reads CASSSEALAGREQYF. The CDR3 bases are TGCGCCAGCAGCTCGGAGGCCCTAGCGGGGCGCGAGCAGTACTTC. Filled out from reference TRBV5-1 and TRBJ2-7, the complete variable domain reads KAGVTQTPRYLIKTRGQQVTLSCSPISGHRSVSWYQQTPGQGLQFLFEYFSETQRNKGNFPGRFSGRQFSNSRSEMNVSTLELGDSALYLCASSSEALAGREQYFGPGTRLTVT.

This clone was observed a single time. This chain joins TRBV7-9 and TRBJ1-1; 8 nucleotides match TRBD1. The V gene end was trimmed by 5 bases and the J gene end by 0 bases; junction bases not matched to a gene: 5. CDR1 SEHNR and CDR2 FQNEAQ come from the germline V gene (reference sequence). The CDR3 runs to 15 residues. The CDR3 DNA reads TGTGCCAGCAGCGGAGGACAGGGCCTGAACACTGAAGCTTTCTTT. Translated: CASSGGQGLNTEAFF.

The rearrangement links TRBV3-1 (or the pseudogene TRBV3-2) to TRBJ1-2; 8 nucleotides match TRBD1. This CDR3 has 14 amino acids. The germline V gene has CDR1 LGHDT and CDR2 YNNKEL (reference sequence). J lost 4 bases, V lost 6 bases, and 7 bases had no gene match. CDR3 residues: CASRAQGEGYGYTF. The CDR3 DNA reads TGTGCCAGCAGGGCACAGGGGGAAGGCTATGGCTACACCTTC.

V is TRBV4-2 and J is TRBJ1-2, with 8 positions matching TRBD1. The CDR3 consists of 15 residues. V shed 0 bases, J shed 2 bases, and the junction held 2 bases outside the gene matches. Per germline, CDR1 LGHNA and CDR2 YNFKEQ. Here the CDR3 DNA reads TGTGCCAGCAGCCAAGATCGGACAGGGAACTATGGCTACACCTTC. It codes for CASSQDRTGNYGYTF.

On this clone itself: The sample carries other DNA sequences with the same CDR3. The chain has TRBV5-1 and TRBJ1-6; tentatively, D is TRBD1 (5 bases). Germline CDR1 SGHRS, CDR2 YFSETQ. CDR3 length equals 14 residues. V was trimmed by 0 bases and J by 6 bases, leaving 7 bases between them. CDR3 bases: TGCGCCAGCAGCTTGGGGGGCTTTAATTCACCCCTCCACTTT. Translation gives CASSLGGFNSPLHF.

CDR3 amino acids: CASLLGGTEAFF. CDR3 in DNA: TGTGCCAGCTTGTTGGGGGGCACTGAAGCTTTCTTT. This chain links TRBV18 with TRBJ1-1; the D gene is possibly TRBD1 (5 bases). CDR3 length equals 12 residues. The V gene lost 7 bases and the J gene lost 4 bases, with 10 bases spanning the gap. The germline V gene encodes CDR1 KGHSH and CDR2 LQKENI.

This rearrangement joins TRBV10-3 to TRBJ1-1; D is perhaps TRBD1 (6 bases). Germline V gene sequence: CDR1 ENHRY, CDR2 SYGVKD. This CDR3 contains 15 residues. Trimming removed 7 bases from V and 3 bases from J, with 18 bases in between. CDR3 coding DNA: TGTGCCATCACTAGGGGGTCGACCCGTGACACTGAAGCTTTCTTT. Amino acid sequence: CAITRGSTRDTEAFF.

This chain connects TRBV19 to TRBJ1-2; D is ambiguous. Germline loops: CDR1 LNHDA, CDR2 SQIVND (reference sequence). V was shortened by 3 bases and J by 3 bases, with 14 bases between the two germline ends. CDR3 length: 15 residues. CDR3 sequence (DNA): TGTGCCAGTAGTATGGAAGACGCGGCACACTATGGCTACACCTTC. Translation: CASSMEDAAHYGYTF. Together with reference TRBV19 and TRBJ1-2, the CDR3 gives the full variable domain: DGGITQSPKYLFRKEGQNVTLSCEQNLNHDAMYWYRQDPGQGLRLIYYSQIVNDFQKGDIAEGYSVSREKKESFPLTVTSAQKNPTAFYLCASSMEDAAHYGYTFGSGTRLTVV.

This clone was detected only once. V and J are TRBV6-5 and TRBJ2-3, with 11 bases lining up with TRBD2. This CDR3 has 15 amino acids. Germline assignment: CDR1 MNHEY and CDR2 SVGAGI. With 6 bases clipped from V and 7 bases from J, the junction kept 9 bases outside the gene matches. In DNA, the CDR3 is TGTGCCAGCAGCCGCTCCGGGACTAGCGGAAATACGCAGTATTTT. Protein: CASSRSGTSGNTQYF.

CDR3 bases: TGCAGCGTTGACCCGGGACAGGGACCCGGTGAGCAGTTCTTC. The encoded protein is CSVDPGQGPGEQFF. The rearrangement links TRBV29-1 to TRBJ2-1, with TRBD1 matching over 9 bases. J was trimmed by 9 bases and V by 3 bases; bases with no gene match: 9. The CDR3 is 14 amino acids. Germline loops: CDR1 SQVTM, CDR2 ANQGSEA.

The chain combines TRBV10-1 with TRBJ2-3; 10 nucleotides match TRBD2. The V and J ends lost 7 bases and 2 bases, in that order; junction bases with no gene match: 6. The CDR3 has 15 amino acids. Germline V gives CDR1 WNHNN, CDR2 SYGVQD (reference sequence). The CDR3 protein is CASTLAGGDTDTQYF. CDR3 DNA sequence: TGCGCCAGCACGTTAGCGGGGGGAGACACAGATACGCAGTATTTT.

The chain recombines TRBV5-4 with TRBJ2-2, with TRBD1 matching 10 bases. Trimming at V came to 4 bases and at J to 7 bases, leaving 13 bases not matched to a gene. The germline V gene encodes CDR1 SGHNT and CDR2 YYREEE (reference sequence). This CDR3 region has 17 residues. This CDR3 reads CASSRGDPGTGDGELFF. CDR3 DNA sequence: TGTGCCAGCAGCCGAGGAGATCCCGGGACAGGGGACGGGGAGCTGTTTTTT.

The sample holds one count of this clone. V and J are TRBV5-8 and TRBJ1-5, with D perhaps TRBD1 (5 bases). V gave up 7 bases and J gave up 8 bases, with 22 bases separating them. The CDR3 extends over 15 amino acids. The germline gives CDR1 SGHTS, CDR2 YDEGEE. CDR3 bases: TGTGCCAGCCACCCGGGGGTCCTCCAAGGGGAGCCCCAGCATTTT. The encoded protein is CASHPGVLQGEPQHF. The full variable domain, its missing parts supplied by reference TRBV5-8 and TRBJ1-5, is EAGVTQSPTHLIKTRGQQATLRCSPISGHTSVYWYQQALGLGLQFLLWYDEGEERNRGNFPPRFSGRQFPNYSSELNVNALELEDSALYLCASHPGVLQGEPQHFGDGTRLSIL.

This clone was counted a single time. This rearrangement joins TRBV5-5 to TRBJ1-3, with D possibly being TRBD1 (6 bases). The CDR3 extends over 15 amino acids. Per the germline V gene, CDR1 is SGHKS and CDR2 is YYEKEE (reference sequence). V dropped 3 bases and J dropped 3 bases, with 13 bases sitting between them. CDR3 protein: CASSSRGVGGNTIYF. As DNA, the CDR3 is TGTGCCAGCAGCTCCAGGGGTGTTGGTGGAAACACCATATATTTT.

The gene calls are TRBV20-1 and TRBJ1-1; no clear D gene. The V end was cut by 1 base, the J end by 7 bases, with 7 bases between. Germline CDR1 is DFQATT and CDR2 is SNEGSKA (reference sequence). CDR3 length equals 11 residues. CDR3 region: CSARGPYEAFF. CDR3 coding DNA: TGCAGTGCTAGAGGGCCGTATGAAGCTTTCTTT.

V and J are TRBV2 and TRBJ1-5, with TRBD1 identical over 9 bases. The V and J ends lost 6 bases and 4 bases, in that order; junction bases with no gene match: 10. The CDR3 extends over 16 amino acids. Looked up from germline, CDR1 is SNHLY and CDR2 is FYNNEI. CDR3 loop: CASSGQGIRRNQPQHF. CDR3 in DNA: TGTGCCAGCAGCGGACAGGGGATAAGGCGGAATCAGCCCCAGCATTTT.

The chain links TRBV10-2 to TRBJ1-5, with D perhaps matching TRBD1 (5 bases). V shed 4 bases and J shed 0 bases, with 16 bases lying between them. Germline V gene data show CDR1 as WSHSY and CDR2 as SAAADI. The CDR3 has 17 amino acids. The CDR3 nucleotides are TGCGCCAGCAGTGGGGCCCCGGGGGACGGTAGCAATCAGCCCCAGCATTTT. Its protein is CASSGAPGDGSNQPQHF.

The rearrangement links TRBV5-1 to TRBJ2-7; TRBD2 agrees at 7 bases. The CDR3 runs 14 residues. The germline CDR1 and CDR2 sequences are SGHRS and YFSETQ. V shed 3 bases and J 6 bases; nucleotides not matched to a gene: 9. DNA for the CDR3: TGCGCCAGCAGCTCAGCGGGACCCAACCGCGAGCAGTACTTC. This sequence encodes CASSSAGPNREQYF.

The chain links TRBV4-2 to TRBJ2-3, with D possibly matching TRBD1 (5 bases). Trimming took 0 bases from V and 2 from J, leaving 15 bases between them. The CDR3 extends over 17 amino acids. CDR1 and CDR2 from the germline V gene are LGHNA and YNFKEQ. CDR3 loop: CASSQEGAPSVTDTQYF. In nucleotides, the CDR3 is TGTGCCAGCAGCCAAGAAGGGGCGCCTAGTGTCACAGATACGCAGTATTTT.

This clone was counted once. This chain uses TRBV5-1 with TRBJ2-3, with a tentative D call TRBD2 (6 bases). The V end lost 3 bases, the J end lost 10 bases, and 24 bases lay between the germline ends. CDR3 length: 16 amino acids. The V gene's germline CDR1 is SGHRS and CDR2 YFSETQ. CDR3 in amino acids: CASSSPMTRSTSPQYF. The CDR3 DNA reads TGCGCCAGCAGCTCACCTATGACTAGATCAACCTCTCCGCAGTATTTT.

The V and J genes are TRBV6-5 and TRBJ1-2; D ambiguous. Germline CDR1 and CDR2: MNHEY and SVGAGI. The CDR3 length is 12 residues. V gave up 5 bases and J gave up 7 bases, with 11 bases separating them. The DNA for the CDR3 is TGTGCCAGCAGTAAGCTCGGTGGTGGCTACACCTTC. It translates to CASSKLGGGYTF.

The V call is TRBV2, the J call TRBJ2-5; 7 nucleotides agree with TRBD2. The CDR3 totals 17 residues. In germline, CDR1 is SNHLY, CDR2 FYNNEI. J was trimmed by 1 base and V by 6 bases; bases with no gene match: 14. CDR3 loop: CASSDLSSGPAQETQYF. DNA of the CDR3: TGTGCCAGCAGCGACCTGTCTAGCGGCCCCGCCCAAGAGACCCAGTACTTC. The variable domain in full, with the rest retrieved from reference TRBV2 and TRBJ2-5, is EPEVTQTPSHQVTQMGQEVILRCVPISNHLYFYWYRQILGQKVEFLVSFYNNEISEKSEIFDDQFSVERPDGSNFTLKIRSTKLEDSAMYFCASSDLSSGPAQETQYFGPGTRLLVL.

This clone was seen a few times. The chain combines TRBV5-6 with TRBJ2-5, with D perhaps matching TRBD2 (5 bases). This CDR3 spans 14 amino acids. Germline CDR1 is SGHDT and CDR2 is YYEEEE. V was cut by 2 bases and J by 4 bases, with 12 bases left in between. CDR3 region: CASSFEGMGETQYF. CDR3 DNA: TGTGCCAGCAGCTTCGAGGGAATGGGAGAGACCCAGTACTTC.

The chain is built from TRBV9 and TRBJ1-2; D is unresolved. Trimming removed 3 bases at V and 4 bases at J, with 10 bases between. Germline assignment: CDR1 SGDLS and CDR2 YYNGEE. This CDR3 is built from 13 residues. The CDR3 sequence is CASSDEGGYGYTF. In DNA form, the CDR3 reads TGTGCCAGCAGCGACGAGGGCGGCTATGGCTACACCTTC.

This rearrangement joins TRBV4-1 to TRBJ2-1; D not certain. The CDR3 is 13 amino acids. Trimming removed 3 bases from V and 4 bases from J, with 7 bases in between. Germline values: CDR1 MGHRA, CDR2 YSYEKL. The DNA of the CDR3 is TGCGCCAGCAGCCAGGCTCCGTACAATGAGCAGTTCTTC. Amino acid sequence: CASSQAPYNEQFF.

The chain couples TRBV6-5 to TRBJ1-1; possibly TRBD1 for D (5 bases). V was shortened by 6 bases and J by 0 bases, with 8 bases between the two germline ends. Per germline, CDR1 MNHEY and CDR2 SVGAGI. The CDR3 runs 13 residues. For the CDR3, the DNA is TGTGCCAGCAGAGGGGATCTGAACACTGAAGCTTTCTTT. Protein: CASRGDLNTEAFF.

This chain links TRBV29-1 with TRBJ1-2, with TRBD1 as a possible D gene (5 bases). Germline V gene sequence: CDR1 SQVTM, CDR2 ANQGSEA. V dropped 6 bases and J dropped 6 bases, with 11 bases sitting between them. The CDR3 length is 11 residues. CDR3: CSVGGEDGYTF. DNA for the CDR3: TGCAGCGTGGGGGGGGAGGATGGCTACACCTTC.

The chain couples TRBV27 to TRBJ2-1; 8 nucleotides agree with TRBD2. J lost 8 bases, V lost 6 bases, and 12 bases had no gene match. The CDR3 spans 15 residues. Germline assignment: CDR1 MNHEY and CDR2 SMNVEV (reference sequence). This chain's CDR3 is CASSVAGWIGDEQFF. The CDR3 nucleotides are TGTGCCAGCAGCGTAGCGGGATGGATTGGCGATGAGCAGTTCTTC.

This clone was seen only once. J is TRBJ2-2 and V is TRBV5-1; 8 bases map to TRBD1. Per germline, CDR1 SGHRS and CDR2 YFSETQ. The CDR3 is 16 residues long. The trim removed 2 bases at V and 1 base at J, leaving 4 bases unmatched. The CDR3 bases are TGCGCCAGCAGCTTACCCGGGACAGGGAACACCGGGGAGCTGTTTTTT. Translation gives CASSLPGTGNTGELFF.